This TCR beta chain was sequenced during a study of blood T cell repertoires in COVID-19. Study details: In each case, the material was cDNA or gDNA derived from T cells, B-cell-depleted T cells, or PBMCs.

Each participant's cohort was designated according to participant-reported clinical history. Original data processing: Amplification of reference gene primers was used by the study to estimate nucleated cell counts. Data came from immunoSEQ multiplex PCR; TCRdb stores just in-frame clones and leaves some out. V, J and clone size are taken as reported in that table, and D and trimming were inferred from the DNA itself. The repertoire holds a few hundred thousand clones, with less than 95% as singletons. The receptor comes from a man aged 18 to 30 who had recovered from COVID-19. The sequenced sample was PBMCs or T cells enriched from blood (not recorded which).

CDR3 nucleotides: TGTGCCAGCAGAGTCGACAGGGTGCAAGAGACCCAGTACTTC. It codes for CASRVDRVQETQYF. The chain joins TRBV6-5 to TRBJ2-5, with 7 bases aligning to TRBD1. After removal of 6 bases from V and 2 bases from J, the junction contained 6 bases not matched to a gene. Per germline, CDR1 MNHEY and CDR2 SVGAGI. The CDR3 spans 14 residues.